The rows below give T cell receptor beta chains drawn from one sample of a study of CXCR3-negative and CXCR3-positive naive CD8 T cells. Following a re-call of the 5' RACE reads, TCRdb has one entry per CDR3 protein and lacks DNA. This table holds fewer than 90,000 distinct CDR3 sequences. Specimen: naive CXCR3- CD8+ T cells from blood. The receptors originated from a human donor in good health. Some clones in this sample may be carry-over from other donors' samples. CDR3s include the opening cysteine and the closing phenylalanine or tryptophan.

>TRBJ2-1|TRBV29-1
CSLGTSGYNEQFF
>TRBJ2-7|TRBV14
CASSQGTGWSYEQYF
>TRBJ2-3|TRBV29-1
CSVEGGNLITDTQYF
>TRBJ1-1|TRBV14
CASSPYKHTEAFF
>TRBJ1-2|TRBV5-5
CASSPTGGGGYTF
>TRBJ2-1|TRBV7-3
CASSLSHSGGNNEQFF
>TRBJ2-1|TRBV7-9
CASSFGGGKFF
>TRBJ2-3|TRBV27
CASSFSDGFTQYF
>TRBJ2-7|TRBV29-1
CSVFPGQGPYEQYF
>TRBJ2-7|TRBV27
CASSTQASYEQYF
>TRBJ2-7|TRBV29-1
CSVKGTSGSVITSYEQYF
>TRBJ2-7|TRBV19
CASSTDRGGYEQYF
>TRBJ2-5|TRBV7-7
CASSYGTSGSQETQYF
>TRBJ2-7|TRBV29-1
CSFGGGPVEQYF
>TRBJ2-1|TRBV3-1
CASSQHGTGIYNEQFF
>TRBJ2-2|TRBV9
CASSGGGGWAGELFF
>TRBJ2-1|TRBV5-1
CASTGASTVDYNEQFF
>TRBJ1-1|TRBV5-1
CASSLGGQVYTEAFF
>TRBJ2-3|TRBV29-1
CSVEDGGLGYFTDTQYF
>TRBJ2-5|TRBV15
CATSRRRREGETQYF
>TRBJ2-7|TRBV20-1
CSAESNYEQYF
>TRBJ2-5|TRBV28
CASGLAGVETQYF
>TRBJ2-7|TRBV5-1
CASSLLPLAGDHEQYF
>TRBJ2-2|TRBV5-4
CASSPPGGTGELFF
>TRBJ2-3|TRBV11-2
CASSLAITDTQYF
>TRBJ2-7|TRBV20-1
CSARDHGRSYEQYF
>TRBJ2-2|TRBV5-4
CASSSGDSRLTGELFF
>TRBJ2-7|TRBV13
CASSPRGIYEQYF
>TRBJ2-1|TRBV12-3/TRBV12-4
CASSQGGAPSQFF
>TRBJ2-7|TRBV21-1
CASSNPWEDAVEQYF
>TRBJ2-1|TRBV4-1
CASSQVPEGSYNEQFF
>TRBJ2-3|TRBV14
CASSLHARWGSNTDTQYF
>TRBJ1-1|TRBV19
CASSIYGTAIEAFF
>TRBJ2-4|TRBV5-4
CASSLGGFLAKNIQYF
>TRBJ2-7|TRBV7-9
CASSWDPGPYEQYF
>TRBJ1-4|TRBV28
CASQMEGKDEKLFF
>TRBJ2-2|TRBV10-1
CASRDRGMGDGELFF
>TRBJ2-1|TRBV21-1
CASALSRGGRNEQFF
>TRBJ2-7|TRBV5-1
CASSLEGASGLTYEQYF
>TRBJ2-7|TRBV27
CASRSGQGKTTKQYF
>TRBJ1-2|TRBV29-1
CSVESVWRGYTF
>TRBJ2-2|TRBV28
CASSLTTGTSGRAAGELFF
>TRBJ2-1|TRBV6-5
CASSDRRLAGSYNEQFF
>TRBJ2-2|TRBV7-9
CASSLAGENTGELFF
>TRBJ2-1|TRBV15
CATSREQGLYNEQFF
>TRBJ2-3|TRBV7-6
CASSYTGGTDTQYF
>TRBJ1-1|TRBV13
CASSLVGNTEAFF
>TRBJ2-2|TRBV5-1
CASSLAPGRRTGELFF
>TRBJ2-7|TRBV29-1
CSVEDGTENYEQYF
>TRBJ2-7|TRBV5-1
CASSLAPGGYEQYF
>TRBJ2-3|TRBV28
CASSPRLAGGEDTQYF
>TRBJ2-7|TRBV28
CASSPERQVYEQYF
>TRBJ2-7|TRBV28
CASSLEGSPTYEQYF